This is a list of T cell receptor beta chains from one sample in a study of vaccination effects on CD4 cells after COVID-19. Only in-frame clones appear in the TCRdb table, and some are missing; sequencing was by immunoSEQ multiplex PCR. In the table there are around 15,000 clones, approximately 68% of which are singletons. These receptors' antigens are unknown. The source material was CD4+ T cells from PBMCs cultured with HCoV-NL63 spike peptides, sampled after COVID-19 vaccination. These receptors were obtained from a human donor who received a COVID-19 vaccine. Both conserved end residues are part of each CDR3. The order of the fields is D gene, V gene, J gene, clone size, CDR3 protein, CDR3 DNA. The D gene is left open where the match is weak. Clone size, where shown, is once, few, many, or a class for clones that have expanded.

-	TRBV5-1	TRBJ1-2	-	CASSLVGRDDGYTF	TGCGCCAGCAGCTTGGTGGGGCGGGATGATGGCTACACCTTC
-	TRBV6-1	TRBJ1-6	-	CASSGRRGRSYNSPLHF	TGTGCCAGCAGTGGCCGTCGGGGTCGGTCCTATAATTCACCCCTCCACTTT
-	TRBV7-2	TRBJ2-5	-	CASSLGGPSETQYF	TGTGCCAGCAGCTTAGGAGGGCCTTCTGAGACCCAGTACTTC
-	TRBV25-1	TRBJ1-2	-	CASSDARELLSRGYTF	TGTGCCAGCAGTGATGCCCGAGAGTTATTAAGTCGTGGTTACACCTTC
TRBD2	TRBV11-2	TRBJ2-1	-	CASSLGLADNEQFF	TGTGCCAGCAGCTTGGGACTAGCGGACAATGAGCAGTTCTTC
-	TRBV2	TRBJ2-7	-	CASSAPGINEQYF	TGTGCCAGCAGTGCGCCAGGGATTAACGAGCAGTACTTC
TRBD1	TRBV12-3/TRBV12-4	TRBJ1-1	few	CASSYRDRPFF	TGTGCCAGCAGTTACCGGGACAGACCTTTCTTT
-	TRBV3-1/TRBV3-2	TRBJ1-2	-	CASSHPSDRNYGYTF	TGTGCCAGCAGCCACCCCAGCGACAGAAACTATGGCTACACCTTC
-	TRBV6-2/TRBV6-3	TRBJ1-1	-	CASSFTWDGGTEAFF	TGTGCCAGCAGTTTCACGTGGGACGGTGGCACTGAAGCTTTCTTT
-	TRBV3-1/TRBV3-2	TRBJ2-1	-	CASSQDLTGFPSYNEQFF	TGTGCCAGCAGCCAAGATCTCACAGGATTCCCCTCCTACAATGAGCAGTTCTTC
-	TRBV5-1	TRBJ1-1	-	CASSLEGTRNTEAFF	TGCGCCAGCAGCTTGGAAGGGACGAGGAACACTGAAGCTTTCTTT
-	TRBV18	TRBJ2-1	-	CASSPGLGEQFF	TGTGCCAGCTCACCAGGGTTGGGTGAGCAGTTCTTC
TRBD1	TRBV28	TRBJ1-2	-	CASSSQDRGLGGYTF	TGTGCCAGCAGTTCCCAGGACAGGGGCCTGGGTGGCTACACCTTC
-	TRBV5-1	TRBJ1-2	-	CASGGGQRTANYGYTF	TGCGCCAGCGGCGGGGGACAACGAACCGCTAACTATGGCTACACCTTC
-	TRBV11-2	TRBJ2-1	-	CASSARTGGGGNEQFF	TGTGCCAGCAGCGCCAGGACGGGGGGAGGGGGCAATGAGCAGTTCTTC
TRBD1	TRBV6-4	TRBJ1-1	-	CASRGTGMNTEAFF	TGTGCCAGCAGAGGGACAGGGATGAACACTGAAGCTTTCTTT
TRBD1	TRBV20-1	TRBJ2-1	-	CSASPIGQEQINEQFF	TGCAGTGCTAGTCCCATCGGACAGGAGCAAATCAATGAGCAGTTCTTC
TRBD2	TRBV10-3	TRBJ2-3	large	CAITPGLAGTDTQYF	TGTGCCATCACCCCGGGACTAGCGGGAACAGATACGCAGTATTTT
-	TRBV6-2/TRBV6-3	TRBJ1-2	-	CASSLKHVGYTF	TGTGCCAGCAGCCTCAAACACGTTGGCTACACCTTC
TRBD2	TRBV5-1	TRBJ2-3	-	CASSLTSGERTQYF	TGCGCCAGCAGCCTTACTAGCGGGGAGCGAACGCAGTATTTT
-	TRBV7-2	TRBJ1-5	-	CASTIGGRPQHF	TGTGCCAGCACCATCGGGGGCCGGCCCCAGCATTTT
TRBD2	TRBV4-1	TRBJ2-4	-	CASRRTSGGTKQAKNIQYF	TGCGCCAGCAGGCGGACTAGCGGGGGTACCAAACAAGCCAAAAACATTCAGTACTTC
TRBD1	TRBV5-4	TRBJ2-7	few	CASGRQGRDEQYF	TGTGCCAGCGGCCGACAGGGGAGAGACGAGCAGTACTTC
-	TRBV7-9	TRBJ1-1	-	CASSLLGQGGAEAFF	TGTGCCAGCAGCTTATTGGGTCAGGGAGGGGCTGAAGCTTTCTTT
-	TRBV19	TRBJ2-1	few	CASSPRSYNEQFF	TGTGCCAGTAGTCCCCGATCCTACAATGAGCAGTTCTTC
TRBD1	TRBV2	TRBJ1-4	-	CASHHRDSIEKLFF	TGTGCCTCCCACCACCGGGACAGTATCGAAAAACTGTTTTTT
TRBD2	TRBV6-5	TRBJ2-1	-	CASRIAGLSYNEQFF	TGTGCCAGTAGAATAGCGGGCCTCTCCTACAATGAGCAGTTCTTC
TRBD1	TRBV25-1	TRBJ2-3	-	CASRDSGGYAPLTQYF	TGTGCCAGCAGGGACTCAGGGGGCTACGCCCCGCTTACGCAGTATTTT
TRBD2	TRBV29-1	TRBJ2-7	-	CSVSTSGWREQYF	TGCAGCGTTAGCACTAGCGGGTGGCGCGAGCAGTACTTC
-	TRBV18	TRBJ2-3	-	CASSPGSQAGTQYF	TGTGCCAGCTCACCAGGTAGCCAGGCCGGGACGCAGTATTTT
TRBD1	TRBV30	TRBJ1-2	-	CAWSYPVPGTGVPWGYTF	TGTGCCTGGAGTTACCCCGTTCCAGGGACAGGGGTCCCATGGGGCTACACCTTC
-	TRBV9	TRBJ2-3	-	CASSSFRGERDTQYF	TGTGCCAGCAGCTCCTTCCGGGGAGAGAGGGATACGCAGTATTTT
-	TRBV12-3/TRBV12-4	TRBJ2-1	-	CASTVDGNEQFF	TGTGCCAGCACCGTGGACGGTAATGAGCAGTTCTTC
TRBD1	TRBV3-1/TRBV3-2	TRBJ2-7	-	CASSQETGMRYEQYF	TGTGCCAGCAGCCAAGAGACAGGGATGCGCTACGAGCAGTACTTC
-	TRBV7-9	TRBJ1-2	-	CASSFDTDYGYTF	TGTGCCAGCAGCTTTGACACGGACTATGGCTACACCTTC
-	TRBV5-4	TRBJ2-2	-	CASSDPTRGNTGELFF	TGTGCCAGCAGCGACCCGACCCGAGGGAACACCGGGGAGCTGTTTTTT
-	TRBV14	TRBJ1-2	few	CASSQPGYGGYTF	TGTGCCAGCAGCCAACCCGGTTACGGGGGCTACACCTTC
-	TRBV28	TRBJ1-5	-	CASTPEGQPQHF	TGTGCCAGCACCCCAGAGGGGCAGCCCCAGCATTTT
-	TRBV4-1	TRBJ2-3	-	CASSQDPGGAATDTQYF	TGCGCCAGCAGCCAAGACCCCGGTGGGGCAGCCACAGATACGCAGTATTTT
-	TRBV4-1	TRBJ1-1	-	CASSQEGGSARAEAFF	TGCGCCAGCAGCCAAGAGGGAGGGTCGGCTCGGGCTGAAGCTTTCTTT
TRBD1	TRBV7-2	TRBJ1-2	-	CASSFTGVYGYTF	TGTGCCAGCAGCTTTACAGGGGTCTATGGCTACACCTTC
-	TRBV28	TRBJ2-1	-	CASSFRLEPNEQFF	TGTGCCAGCAGTTTTAGACTAGAACCAAATGAGCAGTTCTTC
-	TRBV20-1	TRBJ2-7	-	CSASDVLAAYEQYF	TGCAGTGCTAGTGACGTGCTAGCCGCTTACGAGCAGTACTTC
TRBD2	TRBV3-1/TRBV3-2	TRBJ2-3	-	CASRGLAGTDTQYF	TGTGCCAGCAGGGGACTAGCGGGCACAGATACGCAGTATTTT
-	TRBV27	TRBJ1-4	-	CASSLLGRNEKLFF	TGTGCCAGCAGTTTACTTGGCCGGAATGAAAAACTGTTTTTT
TRBD2	TRBV3-1/TRBV3-2	TRBJ2-6	-	CASSQVRGRAPFYSGANVLTF	TGTGCCAGCAGCCAAGTACGTGGGAGGGCCCCTTTCTACTCTGGGGCCAACGTCCTGACTTTC
-	TRBV5-6	TRBJ1-1	once	CASSLSIIVGNTEAFF	TGTGCCAGCAGCTTGTCTATCATAGTGGGGAACACTGAAGCTTTCTTT
-	TRBV9	TRBJ1-5	-	CASGGRDRPQHF	TGTGCCAGCGGTGGACGTGATAGGCCCCAGCATTTT
-	TRBV6-1	TRBJ1-1	-	CASSEDNTEAFF	TGTGCCAGCAGTGAGGACAACACTGAAGCTTTCTTT
-	TRBV5-1	TRBJ2-5	-	CASSVAGAGRETQYF	TGCGCCAGCAGCGTGGCAGGGGCGGGGAGGGAGACCCAGTACTTC
-	TRBV2	TRBJ2-7	few	CASSLETEITKRQYF	TGTGCCAGCAGCCTGGAGACAGAAATAACGAAGCGGCAGTACTTC
TRBD1	TRBV19	TRBJ1-6	-	CASSGQGYNSPLHF	TGTGCCAGTAGTGGACAGGGCTATAATTCACCCCTCCACTTT
TRBD1	TRBV3-1/TRBV3-2	TRBJ2-5	-	CASSPWDRGWQETQYF	TGTGCCAGCAGCCCTTGGGACAGGGGTTGGCAAGAGACCCAGTACTTC
-	TRBV18	TRBJ1-5	-	CASSPDRSRIQPQHF	TGTGCCAGCTCACCAGACAGGAGCAGAATTCAGCCCCAGCATTTT
-	TRBV7-4	TRBJ1-5	-	CASSVYPGGRQPQHF	TGTGCCAGCAGCGTATACCCGGGGGGGCGGCAGCCCCAGCATTTT